Listed here are 8 T cell receptor beta chains from one sample, sequenced in a study of blood T cell repertoires in COVID-19. Clones were read by immunoSEQ multiplex PCR, and TCRdb kept only the in-frame ones, dropping some. The data show under 200,000 clones, nearly 90% seen once. The source material was peripheral blood. Receptors were obtained from a man between 60 and 75 years old with active or convalescent COVID-19.

The chain employs TRBV9 and TRBJ2-5; D might be TRBD2 (6 bases). This CDR3 comprises 14 residues. Germline values: CDR1 SGDLS, CDR2 YYNGEE. V gave up 4 bases and J gave up 1 base, with 11 bases separating them. CDR3: CASSPRDFQETQYF. CDR3 nucleotide sequence: TGTGCCAGCAGCCCTCGGGACTTCCAAGAGACCCAGTACTTC.

The chain recombines TRBV6-5 with TRBJ1-2; TRBD1 agrees at 8 bases. The trim removed 7 bases at V and 4 bases at J, leaving 11 bases unmatched. This CDR3 has 15 residues. Germline values: CDR1 MNHEY, CDR2 SVGAGI. CDR3 DNA sequence: TGTGCCAGCAATATAGGACAGGGCCGTCTCTATGGCTACACCTTC. Translating gives CASNIGQGRLYGYTF.

J is TRBJ1-4 and V is TRBV18, with D possibly matching TRBD1 (5 bases). Trimming removed 6 bases from V and 0 bases from J, with 20 bases in between. The CDR3 totals 18 residues. CDR1 and CDR2 from the germline V gene are KGHSH and LQKENI. Here the CDR3 reads CASSRTGVTLATNEKLFF. The CDR3 DNA follows: TGTGCCAGCTCCAGAACGGGGGTAACCCTTGCAACTAATGAAAAACTGTTTTTT.

The chain recombines TRBV6-6 with TRBJ1-4; weak D call: TRBD1 (6 bases). CDR1 and CDR2 from the germline V gene are MNHNY and SVGAGI (reference sequence). The CDR3 length is 13 residues. V dropped 5 bases and J dropped 4 bases, with 8 bases sitting between them. This CDR3 is CASSRTVNEKLFF. In nucleotides, the CDR3 is TGTGCCAGCAGTCGGACAGTTAATGAAAAACTGTTTTTT.

The genes are TRBV6-2 or TRBV6-3 and TRBJ1-1; D unclear. The V end lost 4 bases, the J end lost 4 bases, and 13 bases lay between the germline ends. The CDR3 runs to 14 residues. Per germline, CDR1 MNHEY and CDR2 SVGEGT. The CDR3 bases are TGTGCCAGCAGTTTAGGTACCCGGGGCACTGAAGCTTTCTTT. Its translation is CASSLGTRGTEAFF.

As to this clone: Other DNA sequences in this specimen translate into the identical CDR3. The chain links TRBV5-5 to TRBJ1-2; a weak D match, TRBD1 (5 bases). Trimming pared 2 bases from V and 0 bases from J, leaving 8 bases between. The germline CDR1 and CDR2 sequences are SGHKS and YYEKEE (reference sequence). The CDR3 has 14 residues. CDR3 sequence reads: CASSFDRTNYGYTF. In nucleotides, the CDR3 is TGTGCCAGCAGCTTTGACAGAACTAACTATGGCTACACCTTC.

This clone was counted a single time. The gene calls are TRBV6-5 and TRBJ1-1; D is undetermined. V lost 6 bases and J lost 7, with 6 bases in between. The CDR3 spans 10 residues. Germline V gene sequence: CDR1 MNHEY, CDR2 SVGAGI. CDR3 in DNA: TGTGCCAGCAGGCGGGATGAAGCTTTCTTT. Translation gives CASRRDEAFF.

The genes are TRBV2 and TRBJ2-7; perhaps TRBD2 as D (7 bases). V was clipped by 4 bases and J by 7 bases, with 14 bases between them. The CDR3 runs 13 residues. Germline V gene lookup returns CDR1 SNHLY and CDR2 FYNNEI. The CDR3 region has the DNA TGTGCCAGCAGTGCCGGGGCGGGGGCTGAGCAGTACTTC. Translation gives CASSAGAGAEQYF.